These 26 T cell receptor beta chains were all obtained from the same sample, sequenced in a study of post-analysis software for immune sequencing data. Prepared TCR beta cDNA libraries contained unique molecular identifiers. TCRdb analysed the PCR reads with MiXCR anew, one entry per CDR3 protein. This sample carries around 710,000 distinct CDR3 sequences, 40% to 55% of them seen once, and the ten largest clones take 4.9%. Their cognate antigens are unknown. General observations from the study: Compared with controls, patients had more of five TRBV segments, including TRBV5-6, TRBV5-1 and TRBV20-1.

The sequencing input was blood. These receptors originate from a girl between 10 and 17 years old with multiple sclerosis.

The rearrangement uses TRBV14 and TRBJ2-7, with TRBD2 matching over 13 bases. V lost 4 bases to trimming and J lost 6 bases; unmatched junction nucleotides: 6. CDR1 SGHDN and CDR2 FVKESK come from the germline V gene. The CDR3 is 15 residues long. CDR3 DNA: TGTGCCAGCAGCCTTCAGGGACTAGCGGGATCCGAGCAGTACTTC. It codes for CASSLQGLAGSEQYF.

This clonotype was counted only a few times. V gene TRBV20-1 combines with J gene TRBJ2-7; no definite D call. Germline CDR1 and CDR2: DFQATT and SNEGSKA (reference sequence). This CDR3 is 13 amino acids long. V lost 2 bases to trimming and J lost 2 bases, with 10 bases between them. CDR3: CSARPGSTYEQYF. CDR3 sequence (DNA): TGCAGTGCTAGACCCGGATCCACCTACGAGCAGTACTTC.

The rearrangement joins TRBV4-1 to TRBJ2-7; 7 bases match TRBD1. There are 16 residues in the CDR3. Germline assignment: CDR1 MGHRA and CDR2 YSYEKL. Trimming cost V 1 base and J 4 bases; bases outside gene matches: 10. CDR3 DNA: TGCGCCAGCAGCCAAGCCTTGACGGCAGGGGGTTACGAGCAGTACTTC. Translating gives CASSQALTAGGYEQYF.

This clonotype was observed many times. The genes are TRBV5-1 and TRBJ2-7; 7 nucleotides align to TRBD1. V lost 4 bases, J lost 4 bases, and 11 bases stayed unmatched. From germline, CDR1 is SGHRS and CDR2 YFSETQ. The CDR3 has 15 residues. This CDR3 is CASSPQTGMGYEQYF. Written as DNA, the CDR3 is TGCGCCAGCAGCCCTCAGACAGGGATGGGATACGAGCAGTACTTC.

CDR3 coding DNA: TGCAGTGCTAGTCCGACAGGGGCTATCTCCTACGAGCAGTACTTC. Protein: CSASPTGAISYEQYF. The chain has TRBV20-1 and TRBJ2-7, with TRBD1 identical over 8 bases. This CDR3 spans 15 amino acids. The V and J ends lost 3 bases and 0 bases, in that order; junction bases with no gene match: 7. In germline, CDR1 is DFQATT, CDR2 SNEGSKA (reference sequence).

This sequence joins TRBV20-1 and TRBJ1-2; maybe TRBD1 (6 bases). This CDR3 is 11 amino acids long. Germline assignment: CDR1 DFQATT and CDR2 SNEGSKA (reference sequence). CDR3 loop: CRAQGGNGYTF. CDR3 DNA: TGCAGAGCACAGGGTGGCAATGGCTACACCTTC.

The rearrangement links TRBV12-3 or TRBV12-4 to TRBJ2-1; D may match TRBD1 or TRBD2 (5 bases each). The V end lost 3 bases, the J end lost 9 bases, and 12 bases lay between the germline ends. CDR3 length: 13 residues. The CDR3 DNA reads as TGTGCCAGCAGTTTCATGGGACCCCCTGAGCAGTTCTTC. It is translated as CASSFMGPPEQFF.

This chain joins TRBV7-2 and TRBJ2-5, with 15 bases lining up with TRBD2. V was pared by 5 bases and J by 11 bases, with 12 bases of the junction left unmatched. The CDR3 sequence is 16 residues long. CDR1 SGHTA and CDR2 FQGNSA come from the germline V gene. CDR3 bases: TGTGCCAGCAGCCTTGGGACTAGCGGGAGGTACAATGAGCAGTACTTC. Protein product: CASSLGTSGRYNEQYF.

This chain uses TRBV9 with TRBJ2-7, with TRBD1 matching 8 bases. CDR1 is SGDLS, CDR2 YYNGEE, per germline. After removal of 3 bases from V and 2 bases from J, the junction contained 7 bases not matched to a gene. This CDR3 comprises 15 residues. The CDR3 sequence: CASSEGGQVTYEQYF. CDR3 nucleotide sequence: TGTGCCAGCAGCGAGGGGGGACAGGTGACCTACGAGCAGTACTTC. The full variable domain, completed using reference TRBV9 and TRBJ2-7, is DSGVTQTPKHLITATGQRVTLRCSPRSGDLSVYWYQQSLDQGLQFLIQYYNGEERAKGNILERFSAQQFPDLHSELNLSSLELGDSALYFCASSEGGQVTYEQYFGPGTRLTVT.

This clonotype was seen once. The genes are TRBV4-2 and TRBJ2-5; a possible D gene is TRBD2 (6 bases). The J call may be mistaken, given a closer DNA end match to TRBJ2-4. The CDR3 is 18 residues long. Per the germline V gene, CDR1 is LGHNA and CDR2 is YNFKEQ. The CDR3 nucleotides are TGTGCCAGCAGCCAAGAGGCGTTCGCGGCGGGACCGTCCATCATTCAGTACTTC. Translating gives CASSQEAFAAGPSIIQYF.

The chain has TRBV6-6 and TRBJ1-4; 7 nucleotides align to TRBD1. This CDR3 comprises 14 residues. Germline CDR1 reads MNHNY; CDR2 reads SVGAGI (reference sequence). V lost 6 bases to trimming and J lost 7 bases; unmatched junction nucleotides: 8. CDR3 amino acids: CASRGTERIEKLFF. Here the CDR3 DNA reads TGTGCCAGCAGAGGGACAGAGCGAATTGAAAAACTGTTTTTT.

V gene TRBV5-6 combines with J gene TRBJ1-2; 9 bases match TRBD1. Per the germline V gene, CDR1 is SGHDT and CDR2 is YYEEEE. V shed 4 bases and J 5 bases; nucleotides not matched to a gene: 6. The CDR3 extends over 14 amino acids. The CDR3 DNA follows: TGTGCCAGCAGCACAGGGGGCGCGAGTTATGGCTACACCTTC. This translates into CASSTGGASYGYTF.

This chain connects TRBV28 to TRBJ1-5; no firm D call. Germline CDR1 reads MDHEN; CDR2 reads SYDVKM. The length of the CDR3 is 12 residues. The germline V and J ends were trimmed by 11 bases and 3 bases, with 11 bases remaining between them. CDR3 protein: CAHGFFNQPQHF. CDR3 bases: TGTGCCCACGGCTTCTTCAATCAGCCCCAGCATTTT.

The V and J genes are TRBV12-5 and TRBJ1-2; D is uncertain. The ends were cut back, 4 bases at V and 8 bases at J, with 8 bases in the middle. Per germline, CDR1 LGHNT and CDR2 FRNRAP. The CDR3 spans 11 residues. CDR3 sequence reads: CASGSRGGYTF. CDR3 DNA: TGTGCTAGTGGTTCAAGAGGAGGCTACACCTTC.

This clonotype has more than one count but fewer than ten. The chain employs TRBV9 and TRBJ1-4; 11 bases fit TRBD1. With 3 bases clipped from V and 7 bases from J, the junction kept 5 bases outside the gene matches. Germline V gene sequence: CDR1 SGDLS, CDR2 YYNGEE. This CDR3 has 15 residues. The DNA of the CDR3 is TGTGCCAGCAGCGGGCCCGGGACAGGGGGTGAAAAACTGTTTTTT. This sequence encodes CASSGPGTGGEKLFF.

The V and J genes are TRBV2 and TRBJ1-4; tentative D call: TRBD1 (6 bases). Germline V gene data show CDR1 as SNHLY and CDR2 as FYNNEI. CDR3 length: 11 residues. Here the CDR3 reads CLSRGKEKLFF. Written as DNA, the CDR3 is TGTCTAAGCAGGGGAAAAGAAAAACTGTTTTTT.

The chain joins TRBV5-1 to TRBJ2-3; no reliable D call. Germline CDR1 SGHRS, CDR2 YFSETQ. V was clipped by 6 bases and J by 0 bases, with 14 bases between them. The length of the CDR3 is 15 residues. The DNA of the CDR3 is TGCGCCAGCACCTATAGTGACACTAGCACAGATACGCAGTATTTT. Translating it yields CASTYSDTSTDTQYF.

The V gene is TRBV7-9, the J gene TRBJ2-3; the D gene is possibly TRBD1 (6 bases). Per germline, CDR1 SEHNR and CDR2 FQNEAQ (reference sequence). V was cut by 3 bases and J by 4 bases, with 17 bases left in between. The CDR3 contains 16 residues. CDR3 region: CASSFRAGVLSDTQYF. The CDR3 DNA is TGTGCCAGCAGCTTCCGAGCAGGGGTTTTGTCAGATACGCAGTATTTT. The whole variable domain, remainder taken from reference TRBV7-9 and TRBJ2-3, is DTGVSQNPRHKITKRGQNVTFRCDPISEHNRLYWYRQTLGQGPEFLTYFQNEAQLEKSRLLSDRFSAERPKGSFSTLEIQRTEQGDSAMYLCASSFRAGVLSDTQYFGPGTRLTVL.

This clonotype has more than one count but fewer than ten. This chain links TRBV12-3 or TRBV12-4 with TRBJ1-3, with unresolved D. CDR3 length equals 11 residues. V gave up 8 bases and J gave up 0 bases, with 2 bases separating them. DNA of the CDR3: TGTGCCAGCCCCTCTGGAAACACCATATATTTT. Encoded protein: CASPSGNTIYF.

The chain recombines TRBV10-3 with TRBJ1-1; D gene ambiguous. Trimming shortened V by 3 bases and J by 12 bases, and 14 bases separated the two germline ends. The CDR3 is 12 residues long. Looked up from germline, CDR1 is ENHRY and CDR2 is SYGVKD. CDR3 sequence reads: CAISDNPGRPFF. The CDR3 DNA reads as TGTGCCATCAGTGACAACCCCGGTCGGCCTTTCTTT.

This clonotype was seen a handful of times. The genes are TRBV29-1 and TRBJ1-2, with a weak D call TRBD1 (5 bases). The V end was cut by 4 bases, the J end by 8 bases, with 8 bases between. This CDR3 is 10 amino acids long. The V gene's germline CDR1 is SQVTM and CDR2 ANQGSEA. The CDR3 DNA sequence: TGCAGCGTTGGGGACCAGGGCTACACCTTC. Its protein product is CSVGDQGYTF.

The chain combines TRBV12-3 or TRBV12-4 with TRBJ2-1, with D perhaps given as TRBD1 or TRBD2 (6 bases each). This CDR3 comprises 16 residues. Trimming removed 4 bases at V and 2 bases at J, with 15 bases between. CDR3 bases: TGTGCCAGCAGTTCCCGGGGGCGGCGGACCTACAATGAGCAGTTCTTC. As protein: CASSSRGRRTYNEQFF.

The chain uses TRBV20-1 and TRBJ1-4; 8 bases agree with TRBD1. Trimming removed 1 base from V and 8 bases from J; junction bases left unmatched: 6. CDR1 and CDR2 from the germline V gene are DFQATT and SNEGSKA (reference sequence). The CDR3 has 14 amino acids. The CDR3 DNA sequence: TGCAGTGCTAGAGCGGACAGGGAAGGCGAAAAACTGTTTTTT. Amino acid sequence: CSARADREGEKLFF.

The chain is built from TRBV13 and TRBJ1-1; D is possibly TRBD1 (5 bases). V lost 4 bases and J 10 bases, leaving 13 bases between the germline ends. The germline V gene encodes CDR1 PRHDT and CDR2 FYEKMQ (reference sequence). The CDR3 is 12 residues long. The CDR3: CASSYSPGIAFF. DNA for the CDR3: TGTGCCAGCAGCTACTCCCCAGGGATAGCTTTCTTT.

Concerning this clonotype: The junction departs from germline at one end; a sequencing error may be responsible. The chain has TRBV12-3 or TRBV12-4 and TRBJ2-7, with D perhaps assigned TRBD1 or TRBD2 (5 bases each). The CDR3 spans 14 residues. This CDR3 reads CACSLWAGSGEQYF. In nucleotides, the CDR3 is TGTGCCTGCAGTTTGTGGGCAGGGAGCGGCGAGCAGTACTTC.

The chain is built from TRBV12-3 or TRBV12-4 and TRBJ1-2; 9 bases map to TRBD1. This CDR3 contains 13 residues. Losses at the gene ends were 5 bases for V and 8 bases for J; bases not matched to a gene: 6. Here the CDR3 DNA reads TGTGCCAGCAGTCCGCGGACAGGGGCGGGCTACACCTTC. The encoded protein is CASSPRTGAGYTF.